This T cell receptor (beta chain) was obtained from a study of T cell repertoires in cytomegalovirus infection (dated by TCRdb to 2018 to 2020). In the study overall: Donor HLA type was relevant to the analysis, because carriage of CMV infection together with the matching HLA type was indicated by public TCR beta signatures.

This clonotype was observed a few times. Its recognized antigen is unknown. No per-base quality is available; no much larger clone lies one base away. The CDR3 runs 16 amino acids, cysteine and phenylalanine included. The retained sequence is limited to the CDR3, 48 bases, with the frame set at the first base. Per the germline V gene (reference sequence), SEHNR is the CDR1 and FQNEAQ is the CDR2. V lost 1 base and J lost 2 bases, and the count of bases not matched to a germline gene is 4. Results the study describes overall, beyond this receptor: In the ex vivo response, HLA-C-restricted CMV-specific TCR beta clonotypes were dominant, and in two of eight donors the single most frequent clonotype came from this HLA-C-restricted group. In both this cohort and an independent cohort of 352 donors, the cumulative frequency of public TCR beta family members distinguished carriers of CMV infection plus the relevant HLA type.

The instrument was an Illumina HiSeq 1500. The public sequencing data were trimmed at Q25 with fastp and processed into clonotypes with MiXCR by TCRdb, which kept only in-frame beta chains. One record per CDR3 amino acid sequence lists the most common genes and DNA. Across this sample there are a few hundred thousand distinct CDR3 sequences, with more than 8% seen only once. The ten most abundant clones make up about 3.9% of the sample. The V and J segments used are TRBV7-9 and TRBJ2-3, and 9 junction bases match TRBD2. This sequence originates from a human donor in good health (CMV status not recorded). Some clones in this sample may be carry-over from other donors' samples. The sample was PBMCs. DNA sequence: TGTGCCAGCAGCTTAGGTCCTAGCGGGACCACAGATACGCAGTATTTT. It encodes CASSLGPSGTTDTQYF.